These T cell receptor beta chains were read from a single sample in a study of T-cell reconstitution after alpha-beta-depleted transplantation in children. TCRdb redid the calling of the PCR reads with MiXCR, one entry per CDR3 protein. Altogether some 78,000 distinct CDR3 sequences are present, 13% to 15% being singletons, with the ten largest covering 27%. Sample: PBMCs, mostly from graft donor cells, taken 180 days after TCRalphabeta/CD19-depleted stem cell transplant. These receptors all stem from a male patient aged 2 to 10 who had a stem cell transplant for acute lymphoblastic leukemia, so the T cells may come from the graft donor. Each CDR3 is given with its conserved first and last residue. D genes are given only for firm matches. Only part of the rows carry a size: once, few, many, or a class if the clone is expanded.

CDR3: CASSQGEIYGYTF; DNA: TGCGCCAGCAGCCAAGGGGAGATCTATGGCTACACCTTC; V: TRBV4-3; D: NA; J: TRBJ1-2; size: few
CDR3: CASSQGRVEQFF; DNA: TGCGCCAGCAGCCAAGGTCGGGTTGAGCAGTTCTTC; V: TRBV4-3; D: NA; J: TRBJ2-1; size: few
CDR3: CSAMSGAGRAPLHF; DNA: TGCAGTGCTATGTCAGGAGCCGGACGGGCACCCCTCCACTTT; V: TRBV20-1; D: NA; J: TRBJ1-6; size: NA
CDR3: CAISELPGPVNEQYF; DNA: TGTGCCATCAGTGAACTACCGGGACCGGTAAACGAGCAGTACTTC; V: TRBV10-3; D: NA; J: TRBJ2-7; size: NA
CDR3: CATSSQGGQGPKHVRNEQFF; DNA: TGTGCCACCAGTTCCCAAGGGGGACAGGGTCCGAAACATGTTAGGAATGAGCAGTTCTTC; V: TRBV24-1; D: TRBD1; J: TRBJ2-1; size: few
CDR3: CAISVLGGNQPQHF; DNA: TGTGCCATCAGTGTCCTGGGGGGCAATCAGCCCCAGCATTTT; V: TRBV10-3; D: NA; J: TRBJ1-5; size: NA
CDR3: CASSSGQGAFPSNQPQHF; DNA: TGTGCCAGCAGCTCGGGACAGGGGGCCTTCCCTAGCAATCAGCCCCAGCATTTT; V: TRBV11-1; D: TRBD1; J: TRBJ1-5; size: few
CDR3: CASSQAGNYGYTF; DNA: TGTGCCAGCAGTCAAGCCGGGAACTATGGCTACACCTTC; V: TRBV6-1; D: NA; J: TRBJ1-2; size: NA
CDR3: CSARKDYRSNEKLFF; DNA: TGCAGTGCTAGGAAAGACTACAGGTCTAATGAAAAACTGTTTTTT; V: TRBV20-1; D: NA; J: TRBJ1-4; size: few
CDR3: CASSYRQGLLAKNIQYF; DNA: TGTGCCAGCAGTTACCGACAGGGTCTCCTAGCCAAAAACATTCAGTACTTC; V: TRBV6-2/TRBV6-3; D: TRBD1; J: TRBJ2-4; size: NA
CDR3: CSGGFSYEQYF; DNA: TGCAGCGGGGGGTTCTCCTACGAGCAGTACTTC; V: TRBV20-1; D: TRBD2; J: TRBJ2-7; size: NA
CDR3: CASSFSGGGEDTQYF; DNA: TGTGCCAGCAGCTTCTCGGGAGGGGGCGAAGATACGCAGTATTTT; V: TRBV6-5; D: NA; J: TRBJ2-3; size: many
CDR3: CASSLDRPGGELFF; DNA: TGTGCCAGCAGCCTTGACCGTCCGGGGGGGGAGCTGTTTTTT; V: TRBV6-1; D: NA; J: TRBJ2-2; size: NA
CDR3: CASSQDRVPNTEAFF; DNA: TGTGCCAGCAGTCAGGACAGGGTCCCGAACACTGAAGCTTTCTTT; V: TRBV28; D: TRBD1; J: TRBJ1-1; size: NA
CDR3: CASSLGQGLNTEAFF; DNA: TGTGCCAGCAGTTTGGGACAGGGGCTGAACACTGAAGCTTTCTTT; V: TRBV28; D: TRBD1; J: TRBJ1-1; size: few
CDR3: CASSPRLPFSYEQYF; DNA: TGCGCCAGCAGCCCACGGCTACCTTTTTCCTACGAGCAGTACTTC; V: TRBV4-3; D: NA; J: TRBJ2-7; size: NA
CDR3: CAISEPYYEQYF; DNA: TGTGCCATCAGTGAGCCCTACTACGAGCAGTACTTC; V: TRBV10-3; D: NA; J: TRBJ2-7; size: many
CDR3: CASRNGQVDEKLFF; DNA: TGCGCCAGCAGGAACGGACAGGTGGATGAAAAACTGTTTTTT; V: TRBV5-1; D: TRBD1; J: TRBJ1-4; size: few
CDR3: CASSPGSTDTQYF; DNA: TGCGCCAGCAGCCCGGGGAGCACAGATACGCAGTATTTT; V: TRBV5-1; D: NA; J: TRBJ2-3; size: NA
CDR3: CASSPQTGHLNTEAFF; DNA: TGCGCCAGCAGCCCCCAGACAGGGCACTTGAACACTGAAGCTTTCTTT; V: TRBV5-1; D: TRBD1; J: TRBJ1-1; size: NA
CDR3: CASSQDYSAPDTQYF; DNA: TGTGCCAGCAGCCAAGATTATTCAGCCCCAGATACGCAGTATTTT; V: TRBV4-2; D: NA; J: TRBJ2-3; size: NA
CDR3: CASSSGPHGGTQYF; DNA: TGTGCCAGCAGTTCCGGACCTCACGGGGGGACCCAGTACTTC; V: TRBV9; D: NA; J: TRBJ2-5; size: few
CDR3: CASSSGQGYAFF; DNA: TGCGCCAGCAGCTCGGGACAGGGGTACGCTTTCTTT; V: TRBV5-1; D: TRBD1; J: TRBJ1-1; size: many
CDR3: CAISEWDTSSYNSPLHF; DNA: TGTGCCATCAGTGAGTGGGACACCAGCTCCTATAATTCACCCCTCCACTTT; V: TRBV10-3; D: NA; J: TRBJ1-6; size: few
CDR3: CASSLAGTEYEQYF; DNA: TGTGCCAGCAGCTTAGCCGGGACAGAATACGAGCAGTACTTC; V: TRBV11-2; D: TRBD1; J: TRBJ2-7; size: many
CDR3: CASSRPRVMNTEAFF; DNA: TGTGCCAGCAGCCGTCCCCGGGTGATGAACACTGAAGCTTTCTTT; V: TRBV12-3/TRBV12-4; D: NA; J: TRBJ1-1; size: NA
CDR3: CASSRGGRREAYNEQFF; DNA: TGCGCCAGCAGCCGAGGTGGTAGGCGGGAGGCTTACAATGAGCAGTTCTTC; V: TRBV5-1; D: TRBD2; J: TRBJ2-1; size: NA
CDR3: CASSLAGRGAKTQYF; DNA: TGTGCCAGCAGCTTAGCGGGCAGGGGGGCGAAGACCCAGTACTTC; V: TRBV7-9; D: NA; J: TRBJ2-5; size: NA
CDR3: CASSSTGSEPDTQYF; DNA: TGTGCCAGCAGCTCCACAGGGAGCGAACCAGATACGCAGTATTTT; V: TRBV3-1; D: NA; J: TRBJ2-3; size: few
CDR3: CASSPGPGETETQYF; DNA: TGTGCCAGCAGCCCAGGCCCAGGGGAAACGGAGACCCAGTACTTC; V: TRBV11-2; D: NA; J: TRBJ2-5; size: few
CDR3: CASSVAPFGTDHYGYTF; DNA: TGTGCCAGCAGCGTAGCTCCTTTCGGGACAGACCATTATGGCTACACCTTC; V: TRBV9; D: TRBD1; J: TRBJ1-2; size: NA
CDR3: CAVQGSNTGELFF; DNA: TGTGCCGTACAGGGTTCTAACACCGGGGAGCTGTTTTTT; V: TRBV6-6; D: NA; J: TRBJ2-2; size: NA
CDR3: CSAEDPSNQPQHF; DNA: TGCAGTGCAGAGGACCCAAGCAATCAGCCCCAGCATTTT; V: TRBV20-1; D: NA; J: TRBJ1-5; size: few
CDR3: CASSHPGTASKNIQYF; DNA: TGTGCCAGCAGCCATCCCGGGACGGCCTCCAAAAACATTCAGTACTTC; V: TRBV4-2; D: NA; J: TRBJ2-4; size: few
CDR3: CASSLFRDTHEQYF; DNA: TGTGCCAGCAGCTTATTCAGGGACACTCACGAGCAGTACTTC; V: TRBV7-9; D: NA; J: TRBJ2-7; size: NA
CDR3: CSAREGYGYTF; DNA: TGCAGTGCTAGAGAAGGGTATGGCTACACCTTC; V: TRBV20-1; D: NA; J: TRBJ1-2; size: many
CDR3: CASSLGSYRNHYGYTF; DNA: TGTGCCAGCAGTTTAGGTTCCTACAGGAATCACTATGGCTACACCTTC; V: TRBV12-3/TRBV12-4; D: NA; J: TRBJ1-2; size: NA
CDR3: CASSLGLGLGEEQFF; DNA: TGTGCCAGCAGTTTGGGCCTCGGCCTGGGGGAAGAGCAGTTCTTC; V: TRBV28; D: NA; J: TRBJ2-1; size: NA
CDR3: CASSVDRSDITDTQYF; DNA: TGTGCCAGCAGTGTAGACAGGTCGGACATCACAGATACGCAGTATTTT; V: TRBV2; D: NA; J: TRBJ2-3; size: NA
CDR3: CASGQGGYTEAFF; DNA: TGTGCCAGCGGGCAGGGAGGATACACTGAAGCTTTCTTT; V: TRBV7-9; D: NA; J: TRBJ1-1; size: NA
CDR3: CASSLTISYEQYF; DNA: TGTGCCAGCAGTTTAACTATCTCCTACGAGCAGTACTTC; V: TRBV28; D: NA; J: TRBJ2-7; size: few
CDR3: CATSEGAGRGDTQYF; DNA: TGTGCCACCAGTGAAGGGGCAGGGCGAGGTGATACGCAGTATTTT; V: TRBV24-1; D: NA; J: TRBJ2-3; size: NA
CDR3: CASSFPAGGPSTDTQYF; DNA: TGTGCCAGCAGTTTTCCCGCGGGAGGGCCGAGCACAGATACGCAGTATTTT; V: TRBV28; D: TRBD2; J: TRBJ2-3; size: NA
CDR3: CGEKDRGRADTQYF; DNA: TGTGGGGAGAAGGACAGGGGGCGCGCAGATACGCAGTATTTT; V: TRBV25-1; D: TRBD1; J: TRBJ2-3; size: NA
CDR3: CSARGTSGNYNEQFF; DNA: TGCAGTGCTCGAGGGACTAGCGGGAACTACAATGAGCAGTTCTTC; V: TRBV20-1; D: TRBD2; J: TRBJ2-1; size: NA
CDR3: CASRDRAPQKQYF; DNA: TGTGCCAGCAGAGACAGGGCCCCCCAGAAGCAGTACTTC; V: TRBV21-1; D: NA; J: TRBJ2-7; size: NA
CDR3: CASSYSKGAGTEAFF; DNA: TGTGCCAGCAGTTACTCGAAGGGGGCAGGTACTGAAGCTTTCTTT; V: TRBV6-5; D: TRBD1; J: TRBJ1-1; size: NA
CDR3: CASSLGAGTLGNTIYF; DNA: TGTGCCAGCAGCTTGGGAGCCGGGACACTTGGAAACACCATATATTTT; V: TRBV5-5; D: NA; J: TRBJ1-3; size: few
CDR3: CSARNSLGLDTQYF; DNA: TGCAGTGCTAGAAATAGCTTGGGGCTGGATACGCAGTATTTT; V: TRBV20-1; D: NA; J: TRBJ2-3; size: many
CDR3: CSALGDAMNTEAFF; DNA: TGCAGTGCCCTAGGGGATGCTATGAACACTGAAGCTTTCTTT; V: TRBV20-1; D: NA; J: TRBJ1-1; size: NA
CDR3: CASSLSGFPNYGYTF; DNA: TGTGCCAGCAGTTTAAGCGGGTTCCCTAACTATGGCTACACCTTC; V: TRBV12-3/TRBV12-4; D: NA; J: TRBJ1-2; size: NA
CDR3: CSACPRLAGGTDTQYF; DNA: TGCAGTGCTTGCCCCCGACTAGCGGGGGGAACAGATACGCAGTATTTT; V: TRBV20-1; D: TRBD2; J: TRBJ2-3; size: NA
CDR3: CASSLALEYQETQYF; DNA: TGTGCCAGCAGCTTAGCCCTGGAGTACCAAGAGACCCAGTACTTC; V: TRBV7-2; D: NA; J: TRBJ2-5; size: few
CDR3: CASSPGGQRSSYNEQFF; DNA: TGTGCCAGCTCACCCGGTGGACAGAGGAGCTCCTACAATGAGCAGTTCTTC; V: TRBV18; D: NA; J: TRBJ2-1; size: few
CDR3: CASSQAKNYEQYF; DNA: TGTGCCAGCAGCCAAGCGAAAAATTACGAGCAGTACTTC; V: TRBV4-2; D: NA; J: TRBJ2-7; size: many
CDR3: CSVGLGGEQYF; DNA: TGCAGCGTTGGGTTGGGAGGCGAGCAGTACTTC; V: TRBV29-1; D: NA; J: TRBJ2-7; size: many